Shown below are 25 T cell receptor beta chains from a single sample sequenced in a study of identical twins. TCRdb analysed the 5' RACE reads with MiXCR anew, one entry per CDR3 protein. The sample consists of 650,000 to 750,000 distinct CDR3 sequences, less than 25% of them appearing once. These data also formed part of another study, on T cells expressing NK-cell markers.

The sample comprised PBMCs. The receptor source for this set is a woman between 18 and 30 years old in good health.

The gene calls are TRBV12-3 or TRBV12-4 and TRBJ2-1; tentatively, D is TRBD1 (5 bases). The V end was cut by 3 bases, the J end by 7 bases, with 16 bases between. This CDR3 region has 15 residues. The CDR3 DNA follows: TGTGCCAGCAGTTTTGGGCCAGGGAAAGGGAATGAGCAGTTCTTC. Its translation: CASSFGPGKGNEQFF.

This clonotype has ten or more counts. The V call is TRBV12-3 or TRBV12-4, the J call TRBJ2-3, with 8 bases that match TRBD1. The CDR3 is made up of 16 amino acids. V lost 7 bases, J lost 2 bases, and 11 bases stayed unmatched. CDR3 residues: CASTPRQGADTDTQYF. For the CDR3, the DNA is TGTGCCAGCACCCCCCGCCAGGGGGCTGACACAGATACGCAGTATTTT.

The chain joins TRBV20-1 to TRBJ2-2; 10 positions agree with TRBD2. J gave up 7 bases and V 6 bases, and 23 bases lay outside the gene matches. Germline lookup yields CDR1 DFQATT and CDR2 SNEGSKA (reference sequence). The CDR3 is 19 amino acids. The CDR3 DNA reads TGCAGTGCCTACGACAAGGGGTATATAAGCGGGAGGGCGAGCGGGGAGCTGTTTTTT. Translating gives CSAYDKGYISGRASGELFF.

The table lists this clonotype with a few counts. The rearrangement links TRBV5-6 to TRBJ2-5; D gene ambiguous. Per the germline V gene, CDR1 is SGHDT and CDR2 is YYEEEE. The CDR3 covers 14 residues. Trimming took 0 bases from V and 5 from J, leaving 11 bases between them. In DNA form, the CDR3 reads TGTGCCAGCAGCTTGGACTCGAGGTTGGAGACCCAGTACTTC. Translated: CASSLDSRLETQYF.

This clonotype was observed a handful of times. The chain uses TRBV12-3 or TRBV12-4 and TRBJ2-2, with 12 bases lining up with TRBD2. CDR3 length: 14 residues. The J segment lost 4 bases and the V segment lost 11 bases, leaving 5 bases of the junction unmatched. CDR3: CAGRLAGATGELFF. CDR3 coding DNA: TGTGCCGGGCGACTAGCGGGAGCCACCGGGGAGCTGTTTTTT.

The V and J genes are TRBV12-3 or TRBV12-4 and TRBJ2-3, with a tentative D call TRBD2 (6 bases). The length of the CDR3 is 12 residues. V shed 6 bases and J shed 7 bases, with 11 bases lying between them. The CDR3 region is CASSSGGYTQYF. CDR3 coding DNA: TGTGCCAGCAGCTCCGGGGGATATACGCAGTATTTT.

The rearrangement joins TRBV14 to TRBJ2-1; TRBD2 matches 8 bases. From germline, CDR1 is SGHDN and CDR2 FVKESK. J lost 16 bases, V lost 10 bases, and 12 bases had no gene match. The length of the CDR3 is 11 residues. The CDR3 spells CATPTEAGGFF. The CDR3 nucleotides are TGTGCCACCCCGACAGAGGCGGGGGGATTCTTC.

Only a few counts were recorded for this clonotype. This chain connects TRBV20-1 to TRBJ2-4, with a weak D call TRBD1 (6 bases). Trimming pared 3 bases from V and 8 bases from J, leaving 11 bases between. Germline values: CDR1 DFQATT, CDR2 SNEGSKA (reference sequence). CDR3 length equals 12 residues. The CDR3 bases are TGCAGTGCTAGCCAGGGGACGGACATTCAGTACTTC. Translation: CSASQGTDIQYF.

This clonotype was counted only a few times. Sequence at one end of the junction differs from germline and may be a read error. J is TRBJ2-7 and V is TRBV20-1; 11 bases agree with TRBD2. CDR3 size: 13 residues. Germline V CDR1 and CDR2: DFQATT, SNEGSKA (reference sequence). CDR3 residues: CSASTSGSYLGHF. CDR3 sequence (DNA): TGCAGTGCTTCAACTAGCGGGAGTTACTTGGGGCACTTC.

The chain combines TRBV4-3 with TRBJ2-3; 8 bases align to TRBD2. The length of the CDR3 is 15 residues. CDR1 and CDR2 from the germline V gene are LGHNA and YSLEER. Trimming took 3 bases from V and 4 from J; bases not matched to a gene: 6. CDR3: CASSHSAGGSDTQYF. CDR3 coding DNA: TGCGCCAGCAGCCACAGTGCGGGGGGATCAGATACGCAGTATTTT.

V usage is TRBV19 and J usage is TRBJ2-1; 11 bases are a match to TRBD2. V lost 5 bases to trimming and J lost 8 bases; unmatched junction nucleotides: 11. Germline lookup yields CDR1 LNHDA and CDR2 SQIVND (reference sequence). The length of the CDR3 is 16 residues. As DNA, the CDR3 is TGTGCCAGTAGTCCCCTTGGACTAGCGGGTATCTATGAGCAGTTCTTC. Encoded protein: CASSPLGLAGIYEQFF.

A few counts support this clonotype. V gene TRBV27 combines with J gene TRBJ2-7, with D perhaps being TRBD1 or TRBD2 (5 bases each). Between the trimmed V and J ends, which lost 2 bases and 4 bases, there was a span of 12 bases. Germline V gene lookup returns CDR1 MNHEY and CDR2 SMNVEV (reference sequence). The CDR3 totals 14 residues. CDR3 in amino acids: CASSLGTMGYEQYF. The CDR3 DNA reads TGTGCCAGCAGTTTAGGGACGATGGGTTACGAGCAGTACTTC.

This clonotype was found a few times. The chain recombines TRBV12-3 or TRBV12-4 with TRBJ2-4; possibly TRBD2 for D (5 bases). CDR3 length: 14 amino acids. Trimming took 5 bases from V and 1 from J, leaving 9 bases between them. DNA for the CDR3: TGTGCCAGCAGTCAGACGGGGGCCAAAAACATTCAGTACTTC. The encoded protein is CASSQTGAKNIQYF.

This clonotype has just a few counts. This sequence joins TRBV19 and TRBJ2-3; perhaps TRBD1 as D (6 bases). V lost 11 bases and J 0 bases, leaving 21 bases between the germline ends. The length of the CDR3 is 16 residues. Germline lookup yields CDR1 LNHDA and CDR2 SQIVND (reference sequence). This CDR3 reads CAVQKVHRESTDTQYF. The CDR3 nucleotides read TGTGCCGTACAAAAGGTGCACAGGGAGAGCACAGATACGCAGTATTTT.

V gene TRBV27 combines with J gene TRBJ2-7; D is uncertain. The CDR3 is 13 amino acids. V dropped 0 bases and J dropped 4 bases, with 7 bases sitting between them. CDR1 is MNHEY, CDR2 SMNVEV, per germline (reference sequence). CDR3 nucleotide sequence: TGTGCCAGCAGTTTATCGAGTAGGTACGAGCAGTACTTC. This gives the protein CASSLSSRYEQYF.

The chain links TRBV20-1 to TRBJ2-3; the match to TRBD2 covers 10 bases. The germline V gene encodes CDR1 DFQATT and CDR2 SNEGSKA (reference sequence). Trimming removed 5 bases from V and 6 bases from J; junction bases left unmatched: 17. The CDR3 extends over 17 amino acids. CDR3 in amino acids: CSAAGLAANYLRDTQYF. DNA of the CDR3: TGCAGTGCTGCTGGACTAGCGGCCAACTACCTACGCGATACGCAGTATTTT.

The CDR3 DNA reads as TGTGCCACTTCACAGGGTGCAGCCTACGAGCAGTACTTC. Translated: CATSQGAAYEQYF. The V gene is TRBV6-1, the J gene TRBJ2-7, with D tentatively TRBD1 (6 bases). The CDR3 extends over 13 amino acids. The V gene's germline CDR1 is MNHNS and CDR2 SASEGT. V lost 10 bases to trimming and J lost 2 bases, with 15 bases between them.

The V gene is TRBV6-2 or TRBV6-3, the J gene TRBJ2-2, with TRBD2 identical over 14 bases. The J segment lost 6 bases and the V segment lost 6 bases, leaving 3 bases of the junction unmatched. This CDR3 contains 15 residues. Germline-derived CDR1 and CDR2 are MNHEY and SVGEGT. The CDR3 loop reads CASRRTSGGPGELFF. CDR3 nucleotide sequence: TGTGCCAGCAGGCGGACTAGCGGGGGGCCCGGGGAGCTGTTTTTT.

This clonotype was counted only a few times. The chain has TRBV7-6 and TRBJ2-7; a weak D match, TRBD2 (6 bases). V lost 5 bases and J lost 7, with 30 bases in between. The germline V gene has CDR1 SGHVS and CDR2 FNYEAQ. This CDR3 contains 18 residues. CDR3 DNA sequence: TGTGCCAGCAGCCCCCAGGTCCCGACGGGGGTGGGAAGTCGGGAGCAGTACTTC. Protein: CASSPQVPTGVGSREQYF.

The rearrangement joins TRBV10-3 to TRBJ1-5; D remains unclear. CDR1 and CDR2 from the germline V gene are ENHRY and SYGVKD. V was clipped by 7 bases and J by 5 bases, with 18 bases between them. The CDR3 sequence is 15 residues long. The CDR3 nucleotides read TGTGCCATCATTCTGGACGGACCAACTTATCAGCCCCAGCATTTT. This sequence encodes CAIILDGPTYQPQHF.

This clonotype has a handful of counts. J is TRBJ2-3 and V is TRBV20-1; D unresolved. Trimming cost V 4 bases and J 3 bases, with 11 bases left between them. The germline gives CDR1 DFQATT, CDR2 SNEGSKA (reference sequence). The CDR3 is 13 amino acids. The CDR3 region is CSAIGPTTDTQYF. The CDR3, as DNA: TGCAGTGCTATTGGCCCTACGACAGATACGCAGTATTTT.

This clonotype has a count of ten or more. The CDR3 DNA reads as TGTGCCATCGGGCCAGCAGCCGATTATGGCTACACCTTC. As protein: CAIGPAADYGYTF. The genes are TRBV10-3 and TRBJ1-2; no firm D call. This CDR3 has 13 amino acids. Germline V lookup: CDR1 ENHRY, CDR2 SYGVKD. The germline V and J ends were trimmed by 8 bases and 5 bases, with 15 bases remaining between them.

The chain couples TRBV10-3 to TRBJ2-3, with D unclear. The V end lost 8 bases, the J end lost 0 bases, and 15 bases lay between the germline ends. There are 15 residues in the CDR3. In germline, CDR1 is ENHRY, CDR2 SYGVKD. This CDR3 is CAIGPGPASTDTQYF. As DNA, the CDR3 is TGTGCCATCGGACCCGGGCCGGCAAGCACAGATACGCAGTATTTT.

The gene calls are TRBV20-1 and TRBJ2-1; TRBD2 agrees at 7 bases. There are 12 residues in the CDR3. V dropped 7 bases and J dropped 8; count of bases not matched to a gene: 8. CDR1 is DFQATT, CDR2 SNEGSKA, per germline (reference sequence). CDR3 DNA sequence: TGCAGTGTATGGGAGGGTTCCGATGAGCAGTTCTTC. As protein: CSVWEGSDEQFF.

V usage is TRBV7-8 and J usage is TRBJ2-2; the D is unclear. Between the trimmed V and J ends, which lost 1 base and 0 bases, there was a span of 6 bases. CDR1 and CDR2 from the germline V gene are SGHVS and FQNEAQ. The CDR3 contains 15 residues. CDR3 coding DNA: TGTGCCAGCAGCTTAGGACATACGAACACCGGGGAGCTGTTTTTT. This gives the protein CASSLGHTNTGELFF.